These 16 T cell receptor beta chains were all obtained from the same sample, sequenced in a study of T cell changes during pregnancy in multiple sclerosis. Assay used: immunoSEQ multiplex PCR; TCRdb lists only in-frame clones, some missing. This sample has approximately 92,000 clones, with approximately 93% found just once. The specimen comprised peripheral blood, sampled after pregnancy. The receptor set was obtained from a female donor with multiple sclerosis, enrolled in a pregnancy study.

A remark on this clone: Relative to the germline gene, one junction end is altered; a read error may explain this. CDR3 coding DNA: TGTGCCAGCAGGTACTCTACAGGTCACGACACTGAAGCTTTCTTT. Its translation is CASRYSTGHDTEAFF. The chain carries TRBV6-5 and TRBJ1-1; D possibly corresponds to TRBD1 (5 bases). Germline-derived CDR1 and CDR2 are MNHEY and SVGAGI. CDR3 length: 15 residues.

The chain couples TRBV11-2 to TRBJ2-3; TRBD2 aligns across 10 bases. The CDR3 sequence is 16 residues long. Germline CDR1 SGHAT, CDR2 FQNNGV. Germline trimming cut 1 base from V and 4 bases from J; bases unmatched to any gene: 5. The CDR3 nucleotides read TGTGCCAGCAGCTTAGGCGTCGGGACTAGCGCAGATACGCAGTATTTT. Translation gives CASSLGVGTSADTQYF.

The chain recombines TRBV27 with TRBJ2-1; 16 bases agree with TRBD2. The germline CDR1 and CDR2 sequences are MNHEY and SMNVEV (reference sequence). The junction had 4 bases not matched to a gene; V was cut back by 5 bases and J by 6 bases. The CDR3 extends over 16 amino acids. The CDR3 is CASSRGLAGGPNEQFF. The CDR3 DNA sequence: TGTGCCAGCAGTAGGGGACTAGCGGGAGGGCCCAATGAGCAGTTCTTC.

The chain has TRBV28 and TRBJ2-5; D possibly corresponds to TRBD1 (5 bases). Germline values: CDR1 MDHEN, CDR2 SYDVKM. This CDR3 has 11 amino acids. Trimming removed 10 bases from V and 13 bases from J, with 19 bases in between. CDR3 coding DNA: TGTGCCACCACCCAGGGCTCCTTAGGGTACTTC. It translates to CATTQGSLGYF.

This chain uses TRBV2 with TRBJ2-3; 12 bases align to TRBD2. Trimming took 5 bases from V and 2 from J; bases not matched to a gene: 8. This CDR3 has 17 amino acids. Germline values: CDR1 SNHLY, CDR2 FYNNEI. CDR3 coding DNA: TGTGCCAGCAGTACCCGAGGACTAGCGGGGATCACAGATACGCAGTATTTT. Its translation: CASSTRGLAGITDTQYF.

The chain links TRBV6-1 to TRBJ2-5, with a possible D match to TRBD2 (7 bases). The CDR3 loop spans 14 amino acids. Germline-derived CDR1 and CDR2 are MNHNS and SASEGT. V gave up 6 bases and J gave up 1 base, with 12 bases separating them. CDR3 coding DNA: TGTGCCAGCAGCCGGGGGGCAGGCCAAGAGACCCAGTACTTC. It codes for CASSRGAGQETQYF.

In nucleotides, the CDR3 is TGTGCCAGCAGTTTGCGGGAAACCTACGAGCAGTACTTC. It translates to CASSLRETYEQYF. This rearrangement joins TRBV27 to TRBJ2-7, with D perhaps matching TRBD2 (6 bases). Per the germline V gene, CDR1 is MNHEY and CDR2 is SMNVEV (reference sequence). Trimming took off 3 bases at V and 2 bases at J, with 8 bases between the two ends. The CDR3 runs 13 residues.

The CDR3 sequence: CASSFWGQGAHEQYF. CDR3 sequence (DNA): TGTGCCAGCAGCTTTTGGGGACAGGGGGCCCACGAGCAGTACTTC. J is TRBJ2-7 and V is TRBV11-1, with 12 bases matching TRBD1. J gave up 5 bases and V 3 bases, and 5 bases lay outside the gene matches. The germline V gene has CDR1 SGHAT and CDR2 FQDESV (reference sequence). The CDR3 totals 15 residues.

This chain connects TRBV9 to TRBJ1-1, with TRBD1 matching 11 bases. Germline assignment: CDR1 SGDLS and CDR2 YYNGEE. The CDR3 totals 15 residues. Trimming cost V 3 bases and J 6 bases; bases outside gene matches: 7. The CDR3 protein is CASSAGQGAQAEAFF. CDR3 nucleotide sequence: TGTGCCAGCAGCGCAGGACAGGGGGCTCAGGCTGAAGCTTTCTTT.

This clone has just one count. The chain links TRBV9 to TRBJ2-1; D is unresolved. The CDR3 length is 12 residues. Germline CDR1 is SGDLS and CDR2 is YYNGEE. Trimming pared 4 bases from V and 4 bases from J, leaving 6 bases between. The CDR3 region is CASSFSYNEQFF. The CDR3 nucleotides read TGTGCCAGCAGCTTCAGTTACAATGAGCAGTTCTTC.

This chain joins TRBV5-5 and TRBJ2-7; weak D call: TRBD2 (6 bases). Trimming cost V 4 bases and J 7 bases, with 27 bases left between them. Germline lookup yields CDR1 SGHKS and CDR2 YYEKEE (reference sequence). The CDR3 has 17 amino acids. The CDR3 nucleotides are TGTGCCAGCAGCATCGGACCCCGCGGGAACTCCTTTGGGGAGCAGTACTTC. Its translation: CASSIGPRGNSFGEQYF.

The CDR3 loop is CASNTGLAGEDEQFF. The CDR3 DNA is TGTGCCAGCAACACAGGACTAGCGGGAGAGGATGAGCAGTTCTTC. The rearrangement links TRBV6-1 to TRBJ2-1; 13 nucleotides agree with TRBD2. Germline V gene lookup returns CDR1 MNHNS and CDR2 SASEGT. The CDR3 contains 15 residues. V shed 7 bases and J 8 bases; nucleotides not matched to a gene: 8.

The chain couples TRBV18 to TRBJ1-4; D may be TRBD1 (5 bases). Trimming shortened V by 2 bases and J by 2 bases, and 15 bases separated the two germline ends. CDR3 size: 17 residues. Germline CDR1 reads KGHSH; CDR2 reads LQKENI. The CDR3 sequence: CASSPDRTQPTNEKLFF. The CDR3 coding sequence is TGTGCCAGCTCACCAGACAGAACACAGCCTACTAATGAAAAACTGTTTTTT.

The chain links TRBV5-1 to TRBJ1-4; no clear D. CDR1 and CDR2 from the germline V gene are SGHRS and YFSETQ. This CDR3 is 16 amino acids long. Deletions cut 1 base from V and 5 bases from J, with 15 bases between. The CDR3 DNA sequence: TGCGCCAGCAGCTTGTCCACCGGACTGTTAAATGAAAAACTGTTTTTT. As protein: CASSLSTGLLNEKLFF.

The J gene is TRBJ2-7, the V gene TRBV5-4, with TRBD2 matching 8 bases. The germline gives CDR1 SGHNT, CDR2 YYREEE (reference sequence). J was trimmed by 2 bases and V by 0 bases; bases with no gene match: 4. The CDR3 totals 15 residues. In nucleotides, the CDR3 is TGTGCCAGCAGCTTGGGGGGACTAGACCCCTACGAGCAGTACTTC. This codes for CASSLGGLDPYEQYF.

This sequence joins TRBV2 and TRBJ1-3; perhaps TRBD1 as D (5 bases). Germline values: CDR1 SNHLY, CDR2 FYNNEI. CDR3 length: 14 residues. With 6 bases removed from V and 7 bases from J, the gap between germline ends came to 16 bases. The CDR3 spells CASRLDNRVNTIYF. In nucleotides, the CDR3 is TGTGCCAGCAGACTGGACAATAGAGTGAACACCATATATTTT.